A selection of T cell receptor beta chains follows, all from one sample in a study of T cells in Graves' hyperthyroidism and ophthalmopathy. A single record per CDR3 protein comes from TCRdb applying MiXCR to the multiplex PCR reads. The table has roughly 380,000 distinct CDR3 sequences, 15% to 20% seen once. Sequencing was carried out using blood. These receptors all come from a woman younger than 35 with Graves' hyperthyroidism. Each CDR3 is given with its conserved first and last residue. Fields, in order: J gene, clone size, V gene, D gene, CDR3 protein, CDR3 DNA. A D gene is named only where the DNA matches it firmly. Size values are once, few and many counts, or a class for expanded clones, and some rows have none.

TRBJ1-2,many,TRBV2,NA,CASNIRESYGYTF,TGTGCCAGCAATATCAGGGAATCGTATGGCTACACCTTC
TRBJ2-7,many,TRBV4-1,NA,CASSPTPDRRDEQYF,TGCGCCAGCAGCCCTACCCCAGACAGGCGGGACGAGCAGTACTTC
TRBJ2-5,many,TRBV20-1,NA,CSALEFFLSQETQYF,TGCAGTGCCCTTGAATTCTTCCTCTCCCAAGAGACCCAGTACTTC
TRBJ1-1,NA,TRBV2,NA,CASSALMSNTEAFF,TGTGCCAGCAGTGCCCTCATGTCGAACACTGAAGCTTTCTTT
TRBJ1-1,many,TRBV29-1,NA,CSVEDWEGDGKRTEAFF,TGCAGCGTTGAAGATTGGGAGGGGGATGGGAAGAGAACTGAAGCTTTCTTT
TRBJ2-5,NA,TRBV18,NA,CASSLAVEETQYF,TGCGCCAGCTCACTTGCTGTAGAAGAGACCCAGTACTTC
TRBJ1-1,many,TRBV15,NA,CATSRGQVRMNTEAFF,TGTGCCACCAGCAGAGGACAGGTCCGAATGAACACTGAAGCTTTCTTT
TRBJ2-7,once,TRBV6-5,TRBD1,CASSFGGTGPYEQYF,TGTGCCAGCAGTTTCGGAGGGACAGGGCCCTACGAGCAGTACTTC
TRBJ2-7,many,TRBV2,NA,CASTLDRRTYEQYF,TGTGCCAGCACCCTAGACAGGCGGACCTACGAGCAGTACTTC
TRBJ1-5,many,TRBV5-1,TRBD1,CASSLGTGGFQPQHF,TGCGCCAGCAGCTTGGGGACAGGGGGTTTTCAGCCCCAGCATTTT
TRBJ2-1,many,TRBV6-2/TRBV6-3,NA,CASSYSRRANEQFF,TGTGCCAGCAGTTACTCGCGGAGGGCGAATGAGCAGTTCTTC
TRBJ1-5,many,TRBV2,NA,CASSDGRETGQPQHF,TGTGCCAGCAGTGATGGAAGGGAGACGGGCCAGCCCCAGCATTTT
TRBJ2-2,NA,TRBV13,NA,CVSSLWVQDTGELFF,TGTGTCAGCAGCTTATGGGTCCAGGATACCGGGGAGCTGTTTTTT
TRBJ1-1,NA,TRBV5-1,TRBD1,CASSVTGGAGTEAYF,TGCGCCAGCAGCGTTACAGGGGGCGCGGGCACTGAAGCTTACTTT
TRBJ1-6,few,TRBV6-1,TRBD1,CASSEATGSNSPLHF,TGTGCCAGCAGTGAAGCGACAGGGAGTAATTCACCCCTCCACTTT
TRBJ2-2,few,TRBV12-3/TRBV12-4,NA,CASIPTGHGYTGELFF,TGTGCCAGCATCCCGACCGGGCACGGTTACACCGGGGAGCTGTTTTTT
TRBJ1-1,many,TRBV9,NA,CASSVEGSNTEAFF,TGTGCCAGCAGCGTAGAGGGATCTAATACTGAAGCTTTCTTT
TRBJ1-2,many,TRBV29-1,TRBD1,CSVEDLDRGWDGYGYTF,TGCAGCGTTGAAGATCTAGACAGGGGATGGGACGGATATGGCTACACCTTC
TRBJ2-5,many,TRBV3-1,TRBD1,CASSQRTGVSVKETQYF,TGTGCCAGCAGCCAGCGGACAGGGGTGTCGGTCAAAGAGACCCAGTACTTC
TRBJ1-1,many,TRBV29-1,NA,CSVESKLGALEAFF,TGCAGCGTTGAAAGCAAGTTAGGGGCCCTTGAAGCTTTCTTT
TRBJ1-3,many,TRBV30,NA,CAWSRGGGNTIYF,TGTGCCTGGAGTAGAGGGGGAGGAAACACCATATATTTT
TRBJ1-5,NA,TRBV11-1,NA,CASTASNQPQHF,TGTGCCAGCACCGCCAGTAATCAGCCCCAGCATTTT
TRBJ1-5,many,TRBV5-1,TRBD1,CASSSDRDKLWPQHF,TGCGCCAGCAGCTCAGACAGGGACAAGTTGTGGCCCCAGCATTTT
TRBJ2-7,many,TRBV6-5,NA,CASSYLVIQTYEQYF,TGTGCCAGCAGTTACTTAGTTATTCAGACCTACGAGCAGTACTTC
TRBJ1-6,NA,TRBV4-2,NA,CASSQEGQASSPLHF,TGTGCCAGCAGCCAAGAAGGGCAGGCCTCTTCACCCCTCCACTTT
TRBJ1-1,many,TRBV6-2/TRBV6-3,NA,CASSYDYTEAFF,TGTGCCAGCAGTTACGACTACACTGAAGCTTTCTTT
TRBJ1-1,many,TRBV6-5,TRBD1,CASRPTGVNTEAFF,TGTGCCAGCAGACCAACAGGGGTGAACACTGAAGCTTTCTTT
TRBJ1-1,many,TRBV12-3/TRBV12-4,NA,CASSPDSGRLAFF,TGTGCCAGCAGTCCTGACAGCGGACGGTTAGCTTTCTTT
TRBJ1-5,many,TRBV28,TRBD1,CASRATGGRPQHF,TGTGCCAGCAGGGCTACAGGGGGCAGGCCCCAGCATTTT